The entry below gives a single TCR beta chain sequence along with its context. These data come from a study of CD8+ T cells in alopecia areata. V lost 0 bases and J lost 3, with 9 bases in between. There are 13 residues in the CDR3. In germline, CDR1 is GTSNPN, CDR2 SVGIG (reference sequence). Following RNA extraction, reverse transcription yielded cDNA that acted as the sequencing template. Profiling relied on immunoSEQ multiplex PCR, and the TCRdb table lists in-frame clones only, not all of them. This table holds approximately 150,000 clones, around 64% found once. The material was CD8+ T cells sorted from blood, obtained at week 0. This chain links TRBV30 with TRBJ2-7, with D uncertain. The TCR sequence derives from a human donor with alopecia areata. This CDR3 reads CAWSVRSNYEQYF. The CDR3 DNA sequence: TGTGCCTGGAGTGTACGTTCGAACTACGAGCAGTACTTC.